One sample yielded the 5 T cell receptor beta chains listed below, sequenced in a study of cytomegalovirus exposure and HLA in healthy donors. This PCR relied on a set of 60 Vbeta primers and 13 Jbeta primers. TCRdb keeps only in-frame clones here, not all; method: immunoSEQ multiplex PCR. The sample has some 130,000 clones; around 63% are singletons. Sequencing was carried out using PBMCs. The receptors come from a human donor in good health.

A few counts support this clone. The rearrangement links TRBV28 to TRBJ1-1; the match to TRBD1 covers 10 bases. CDR1 MDHEN and CDR2 SYDVKM come from the germline V gene. The CDR3 is made up of 15 amino acids. The J segment lost 7 bases and the V segment lost 5 bases, leaving 10 bases of the junction unmatched. CDR3 residues: CASSRPGQGNGEAFF. The CDR3 DNA follows: TGTGCCAGCAGTAGACCGGGACAGGGGAACGGTGAAGCTTTCTTT.

The V and J genes are TRBV6-1 and TRBJ2-7, with 8 bases lining up with TRBD1. The germline gives CDR1 MNHNS, CDR2 SASEGT. Unmatched junction bases numbered 4, after V lost 6 bases and J lost 6 bases. This CDR3 spans 12 amino acids. Here the CDR3 reads CASRAGGGEQYF. CDR3 in DNA: TGTGCCAGCAGAGCAGGGGGCGGCGAGCAGTACTTC.

This clone was observed a few times. The V call is TRBV7-8, the J call TRBJ2-7, with TRBD1 as a possible D gene (7 bases). V gave up 4 bases and J gave up 7 bases, with 14 bases separating them. The CDR3 is 13 amino acids. Per germline, CDR1 SGHVS and CDR2 FQNEAQ. CDR3 DNA sequence: TGTGCCAGCAGCTCCGACAGGGCGGGGGAGCAGTACTTC. This encodes CASSSDRAGEQYF.

This clone came up a few times. The gene calls are TRBV29-1 and TRBJ2-7; 8 nucleotides match TRBD2. The germline V gene encodes CDR1 SQVTM and CDR2 ANQGSEA. The CDR3 contains 13 residues. Losses at the gene ends were 6 bases for V and 5 bases for J; bases not matched to a gene: 9. CDR3 nucleotide sequence: TGCAGCGTCTCCGGGACTAGACGCCACGAGCAGTACTTC. Translating gives CSVSGTRRHEQYF.

The J gene is TRBJ2-1, the V gene TRBV19, with a tentative D call TRBD1 (6 bases). Trimming removed 7 bases at V and 8 bases at J, with 18 bases between. Germline V gene sequence: CDR1 LNHDA, CDR2 SQIVND (reference sequence). The CDR3 has 14 amino acids. The CDR3 bases are TGTGCCAGTATGGGGGCGGCAGGGAACGATGAGCAGTTCTTC. Protein product: CASMGAAGNDEQFF.